This T cell receptor beta chain was sequenced for a study of blood T cell repertoires in COVID-19. Study overall: The United States, Italy and Spain provided the acute and convalescent COVID-19 samples. T cells, B-cell-depleted T cells, or PBMCs provided the cDNA or gDNA that served as material.

The protocol was immunoSEQ multiplex PCR, while the TCRdb copy is restricted to in-frame clones and leaves out a portion. The sample holds about 210,000 clones, approximately 85% seen once. During active infection, Seattle patients enrolled and were then monitored through disease. The CDR3 contains 14 residues. The germline V gene has CDR1 MNHEY and CDR2 SVGAGI. Trimming cost V 5 bases and J 2 bases, with 11 bases left between them. The chain employs TRBV6-5 and TRBJ2-3; D may be TRBD1 (6 bases). The sequenced material came from peripheral blood. The sequence derives from a woman aged 65 to 85 with COVID-19, enrolled during active disease. The CDR3 DNA reads as TGTGCCAGCAGTCTGGGACACAACACAGATACGCAGTATTTT. It codes for CASSLGHNTDTQYF.